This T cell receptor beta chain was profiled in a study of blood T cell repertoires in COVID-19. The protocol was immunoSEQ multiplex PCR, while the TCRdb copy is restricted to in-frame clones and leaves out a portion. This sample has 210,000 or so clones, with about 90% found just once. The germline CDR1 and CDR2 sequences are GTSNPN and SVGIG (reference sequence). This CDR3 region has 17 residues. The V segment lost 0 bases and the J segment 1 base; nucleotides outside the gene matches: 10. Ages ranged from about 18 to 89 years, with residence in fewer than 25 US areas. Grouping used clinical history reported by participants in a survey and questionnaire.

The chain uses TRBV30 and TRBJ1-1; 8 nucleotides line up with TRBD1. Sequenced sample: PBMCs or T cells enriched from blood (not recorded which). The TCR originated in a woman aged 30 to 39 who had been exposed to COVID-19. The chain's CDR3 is CAWSVPRAGGANTEAFF. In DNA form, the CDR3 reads TGTGCCTGGAGTGTACCTCGGGCAGGGGGCGCGAACACTGAAGCTTTCTTT.